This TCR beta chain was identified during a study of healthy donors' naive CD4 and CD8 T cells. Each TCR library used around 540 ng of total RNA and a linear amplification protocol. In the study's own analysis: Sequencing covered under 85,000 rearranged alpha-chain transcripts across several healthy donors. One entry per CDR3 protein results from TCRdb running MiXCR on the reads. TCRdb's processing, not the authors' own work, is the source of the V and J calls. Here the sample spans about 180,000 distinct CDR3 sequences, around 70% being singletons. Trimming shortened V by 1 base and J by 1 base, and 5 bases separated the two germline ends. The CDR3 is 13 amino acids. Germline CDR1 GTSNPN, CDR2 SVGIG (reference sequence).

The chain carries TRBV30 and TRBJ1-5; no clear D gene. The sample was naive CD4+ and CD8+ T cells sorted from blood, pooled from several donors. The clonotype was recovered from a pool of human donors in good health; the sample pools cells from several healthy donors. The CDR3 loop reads CAWSGQSNQPQHF. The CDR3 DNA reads TGTGCCTGGAGTGGACAAAGCAATCAGCCCCAGCATTTT.